Detailed here is one TCR beta chain. The antigen is undetermined. The entry originates in a study of CD8 T cells in ankylosing spondylitis. Overall study findings and caveats: Clones tied to disease were said to be significantly enriched in matched ankylosing spondylitis synovial fluid. Among TCR beta sequences, a motif of eight highly homologous variants appeared characteristic of ankylosing spondylitis blood. Prior literature has documented some motif variants in synovial fluid and blood from reactive arthritis.

Quantitative molecular-barcoded 5'-RACE generated the TCR beta libraries. TCRdb redid the calling of the 5' RACE reads with MiXCR, one entry per CDR3 protein. This sample carries more than 650,000 distinct CDR3 sequences, 12% of them seen once, and the ten largest clones take more than 0.5%. The CDR3 extends over 17 amino acids. Germline CDR1 is DFQATT and CDR2 is SNEGSKA (reference sequence). Trimming stripped 3 bases from V and 4 bases from J, with 22 bases between. This receptor was taken from a male donor with ankylosing spondylitis. The rearrangement links TRBV20-1 to TRBJ2-1; a weak D match, TRBD2 (6 bases). The sequenced material came from blood, either unsorted or a sorted T cell fraction (not recorded which). The CDR3 region is CSASQFIGRGSYNEQFF. CDR3 nucleotides: TGCAGTGCTAGTCAATTCATAGGGCGGGGAAGTTACAATGAGCAGTTCTTC.